This T cell receptor beta chain is drawn from a study of blood T cell repertoires in COVID-19. On the study more broadly: Spain, Italy and the United States supplied samples that represented acute and convalescent COVID-19.

Libraries were prepared by immunoSEQ multiplex PCR; TCRdb keeps only in-frame clonotypes and omits some of them. The sample holds a few hundred thousand clones, more than 75% seen once. Participants' reported clinical history set cohort assignment. Sequenced input: PBMCs or T cells enriched from blood (not recorded which). The TCR was taken from a young woman who had recovered from COVID-19.

The CDR3, as DNA: TGCGCCAGCAGCCCGCCGGGACAACTCCCCGGGGAGCTGTTTTTT. Protein: CASSPPGQLPGELFF. The chain is built from TRBV5-1 and TRBJ2-2, with D possibly TRBD1 on 6 matching bases. V was pared by 4 bases and J by 6 bases, with 16 bases between. Germline CDR1 SGHRS, CDR2 YFSETQ. This CDR3 is built from 15 residues.